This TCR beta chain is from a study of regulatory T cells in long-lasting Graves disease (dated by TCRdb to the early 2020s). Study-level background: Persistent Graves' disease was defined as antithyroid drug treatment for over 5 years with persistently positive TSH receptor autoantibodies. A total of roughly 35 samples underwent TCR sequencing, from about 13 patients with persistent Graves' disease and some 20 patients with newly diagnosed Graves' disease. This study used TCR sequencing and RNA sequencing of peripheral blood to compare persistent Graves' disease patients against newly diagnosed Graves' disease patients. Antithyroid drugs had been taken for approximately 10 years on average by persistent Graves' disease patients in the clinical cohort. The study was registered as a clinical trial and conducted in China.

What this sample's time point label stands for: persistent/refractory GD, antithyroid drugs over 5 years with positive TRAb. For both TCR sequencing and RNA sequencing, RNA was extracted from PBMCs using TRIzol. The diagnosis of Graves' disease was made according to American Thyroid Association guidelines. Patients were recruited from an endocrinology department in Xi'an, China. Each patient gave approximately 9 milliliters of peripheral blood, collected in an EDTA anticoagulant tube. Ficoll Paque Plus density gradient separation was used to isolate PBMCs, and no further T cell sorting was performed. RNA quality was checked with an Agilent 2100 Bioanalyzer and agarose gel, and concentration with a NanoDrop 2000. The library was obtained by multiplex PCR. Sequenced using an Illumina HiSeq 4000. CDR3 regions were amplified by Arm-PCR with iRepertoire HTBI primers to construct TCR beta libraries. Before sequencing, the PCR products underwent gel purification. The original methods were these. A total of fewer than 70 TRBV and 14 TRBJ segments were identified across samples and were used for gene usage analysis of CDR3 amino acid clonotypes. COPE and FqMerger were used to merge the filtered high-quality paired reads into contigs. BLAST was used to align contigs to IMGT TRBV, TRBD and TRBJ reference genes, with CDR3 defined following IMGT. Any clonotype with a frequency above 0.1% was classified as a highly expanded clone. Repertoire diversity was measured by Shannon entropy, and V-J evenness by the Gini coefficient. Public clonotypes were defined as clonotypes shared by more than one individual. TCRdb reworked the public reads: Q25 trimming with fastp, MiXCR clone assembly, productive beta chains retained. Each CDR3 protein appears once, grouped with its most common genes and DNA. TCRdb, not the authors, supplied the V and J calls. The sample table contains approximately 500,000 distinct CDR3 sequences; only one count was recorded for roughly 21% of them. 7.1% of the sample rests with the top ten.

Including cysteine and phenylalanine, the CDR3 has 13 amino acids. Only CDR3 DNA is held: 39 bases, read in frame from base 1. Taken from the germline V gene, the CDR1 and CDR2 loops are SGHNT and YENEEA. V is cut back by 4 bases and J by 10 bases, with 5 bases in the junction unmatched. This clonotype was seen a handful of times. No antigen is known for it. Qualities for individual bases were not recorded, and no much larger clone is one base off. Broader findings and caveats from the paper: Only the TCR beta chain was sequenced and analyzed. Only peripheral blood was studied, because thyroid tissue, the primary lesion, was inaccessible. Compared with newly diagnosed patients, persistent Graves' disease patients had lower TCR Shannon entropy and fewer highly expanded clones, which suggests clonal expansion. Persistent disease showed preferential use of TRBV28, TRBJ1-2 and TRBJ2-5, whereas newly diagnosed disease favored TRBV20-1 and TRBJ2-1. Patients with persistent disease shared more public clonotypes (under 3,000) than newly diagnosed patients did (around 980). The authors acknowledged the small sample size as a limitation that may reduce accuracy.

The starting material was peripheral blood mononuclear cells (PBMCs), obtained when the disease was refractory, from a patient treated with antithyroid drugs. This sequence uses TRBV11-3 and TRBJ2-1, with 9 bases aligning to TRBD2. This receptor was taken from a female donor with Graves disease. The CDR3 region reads CASSSGLASEQFF. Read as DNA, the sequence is TGTGCCAGCAGCTCCGGACTAGCGAGCGAGCAGTTCTTC.